These 10 T cell receptor beta chains were all obtained from the same sample, sequenced in a study of CD4 T cells in relation to SARS-CoV-2 and coronaviruses. Profiled with immunoSEQ multiplex PCR; TCRdb holds only in-frame clones, not every one. The sample includes 25,000 to 30,000 clones, 74% of them seen just once. CD4+ T cells from unexposed donors were obtained before the COVID-19 pandemic (2011-2018). CD4+ T cells were isolated from the cells after about 11 days of culture. The antigens these receptors bind are not known. Source material: CD4+ T cells from PBMCs, cultured in vitro. The receptor set was obtained from a human donor in good health.

J is TRBJ2-2 and V is TRBV7-3, with D unclear. Deletions cut 5 bases from V and 6 bases from J, with 13 bases between. CDR1 and CDR2 (germline): SGHTA, FQGTGA. The CDR3 has 14 residues. Here the CDR3 reads CASSPNQPPGELFF. CDR3 nucleotide sequence: TGTGCCAGCAGCCCTAACCAACCACCCGGGGAGCTGTTTTTT.

The J gene is TRBJ2-7, the V gene TRBV30; tentative D call: TRBD1 (6 bases). The CDR3 is made up of 13 amino acids. V lost 2 bases and J 3 bases, leaving 11 bases between the germline ends. Germline V lookup: CDR1 GTSNPN, CDR2 SVGIG (reference sequence). The CDR3 loop is CAWSSGQHYEQYF. Here the CDR3 DNA reads TGTGCCTGGAGTAGCGGACAGCACTACGAGCAGTACTTC. The variable domain in full, with the rest retrieved from reference TRBV30 and TRBJ2-7, is SQTIHQWPATLVQPVGSPLSLECTVEGTSNPNLYWYRQAAGRGLQLLFYSVGIGQISSEVPQNLSASRPQDRQFILSSKKLLLSDSGFYLCAWSSGQHYEQYFGPGTRLTVT.

This chain connects TRBV2 to TRBJ2-1; 12 bases fit TRBD2. The CDR3 covers 16 residues. The J segment lost 4 bases and the V segment lost 7 bases, leaving 8 bases of the junction unmatched. Germline loops: CDR1 SNHLY, CDR2 FYNNEI. The CDR3 loop reads CASKMTSGRWYNEQFF. CDR3 DNA sequence: TGTGCCAGCAAGATGACTAGCGGGAGATGGTACAATGAGCAGTTCTTC.

This chain uses TRBV9 with TRBJ1-6; maybe TRBD1 (5 bases). With 0 bases removed from V and 6 bases from J, the gap between germline ends came to 10 bases. This CDR3 region has 15 residues. CDR1 and CDR2 (germline): SGDLS, YYNGEE. CDR3 amino acids: CASSVGGEFNSPLHF. CDR3 in DNA: TGTGCCAGCAGCGTAGGGGGGGAGTTTAATTCACCCCTCCACTTT.

This clone was seen a single time. The chain uses TRBV5-6 and TRBJ1-1; D might be TRBD1 (5 bases). CDR3 length: 14 residues. CDR1 and CDR2 from the germline V gene are SGHDT and YYEEEE. V shed 2 bases and J shed 3 bases, with 11 bases lying between them. CDR3 nucleotides: TGTGCCAGCAGCTTATCAGGGAGGTACACTGAAGCTTTCTTT. It translates to CASSLSGRYTEAFF.

This clone was detected a few times. The rearrangement uses TRBV11-2 and TRBJ1-6, with D tentatively TRBD1 (6 bases). Per germline, CDR1 SGHAT and CDR2 FQNNGV. V gave up 4 bases and J gave up 0 bases, with 10 bases separating them. CDR3 length: 16 residues. CDR3: CASSSRGGSYNSPLHF. For the CDR3, the DNA is TGTGCCAGCAGCTCGAGAGGGGGCTCCTATAATTCACCCCTCCACTTT.

CDR3 in DNA: TGTGCCAGCAGCCACCAACAGGGGGCACGGGAGCAGTACTTC. Encoded protein: CASSHQQGAREQYF. The chain recombines TRBV5-8 with TRBJ2-7; 9 positions match TRBD1. Looked up from germline, CDR1 is SGHTS and CDR2 is YDEGEE. After removal of 4 bases from V and 7 bases from J, the junction contained 9 bases not matched to a gene. The CDR3 length is 14 residues.

The sample holds one count of this clone. The chain links TRBV6-5 to TRBJ1-6; a possible D gene is TRBD1 (6 bases). V lost 6 bases, J lost 6 bases, and 12 bases lay in between. CDR1 MNHEY and CDR2 SVGAGI come from the germline V gene. The CDR3 has 14 amino acids. The CDR3 DNA reads TGTGCCAGCAGCGATCGACAGGCTAATTCACCCCTCCACTTT. It specifies CASSDRQANSPLHF.

V is TRBV25-1 and J is TRBJ1-6; no definite D call. The CDR3 loop spans 14 amino acids. Germline-derived CDR1 and CDR2 are MGHDK and SYGVNS. Deletions cut 9 bases from V and 0 bases from J, with 9 bases between. The CDR3 loop reads CASSIPSYNSPLHF. The CDR3 DNA is TGTGCCAGTTCGATTCCCTCCTATAATTCACCCCTCCACTTT.

The CDR3 bases are TGTGCCAGCTCACCCCTTTCACAGGCACGAGAGACCCAGTACTTC. Residues: CASSPLSQARETQYF. The chain joins TRBV18 to TRBJ2-5, with D perhaps TRBD1 (5 bases). With 3 bases removed from V and 4 bases from J, the gap between germline ends came to 15 bases. The germline CDR1 and CDR2 sequences are KGHSH and LQKENI. CDR3 size: 15 residues.